These 12 T cell receptor beta chains were all obtained from the same sample, sequenced in a study of blood T cell repertoires in COVID-19. Data came from immunoSEQ multiplex PCR; TCRdb stores just in-frame clones and leaves some out. The sample gives approximately 380,000 clones, roughly nine tenths of which show up once; about 0.83% is in the top ten. The sequenced sample was PBMCs or T cells enriched from blood (not recorded which). All receptors derive from a woman in her forties who had been exposed to COVID-19.

The chain has TRBV24-1 and TRBJ2-5; 9 bases are shared with TRBD2. The CDR3 spans 14 residues. Germline loops: CDR1 KGHDR, CDR2 SFDVKD. V lost 10 bases to trimming and J lost 4 bases; unmatched junction nucleotides: 9. Here the CDR3 DNA reads TGTGCCACGGGGAATAGCGGGAGTAGAGAGACCCAGTACTTC. Its protein product is CATGNSGSRETQYF.

This rearrangement joins TRBV15 to TRBJ2-7; 7 nucleotides line up with TRBD2. The CDR3 contains 15 residues. V lost 2 bases to trimming and J lost 3 bases; unmatched junction nucleotides: 7. Germline V CDR1 and CDR2: LNHNV, YYDKDF (reference sequence). As DNA, the CDR3 is TGTGCCACCAGCAGAAGCGGGACCTTCTACTACGAGCAGTACTTC. Translated: CATSRSGTFYYEQYF.

This clone was seen more than once but under ten times. The chain links TRBV2 to TRBJ1-6, with D hard to call. The length of the CDR3 is 15 residues. The V gene lost 6 bases and the J gene lost 14 bases, with 23 bases spanning the gap. The germline gives CDR1 SNHLY, CDR2 FYNNEI. CDR3 residues: CASSPRPGSLVSLHF. The CDR3 nucleotides read TGTGCCAGCAGCCCCCGACCGGGGAGTTTGGTGTCCCTCCACTTT.

V and J are TRBV7-6 and TRBJ2-1; D perhaps matches TRBD2 (6 bases). Germline loops: CDR1 SGHVS, CDR2 FNYEAQ. The V gene lost 2 bases and the J gene lost 5 bases, with 16 bases spanning the gap. CDR3 length equals 16 residues. CDR3 DNA: TGTGCCAGCAGCTTAAGCGGAGGGGATGGAAACAATGAGCAGTTCTTC. It encodes CASSLSGGDGNNEQFF.

The rearrangement uses TRBV5-1 and TRBJ2-7, with D maybe TRBD1 (5 bases). With 0 bases removed from V and 4 bases from J, the gap between germline ends came to 11 bases. The CDR3 runs to 14 residues. Germline CDR1 is SGHRS and CDR2 is YFSETQ. The CDR3 sequence: CASSLVAREYEQYF. The CDR3 DNA reads as TGCGCCAGCAGCTTGGTCGCCAGGGAATACGAGCAGTACTTC.

This clone showed up just once. This chain links TRBV19 with TRBJ1-6; weak D call: TRBD1 (5 bases). This CDR3 has 16 residues. Trimming pared 1 base from V and 14 bases from J, leaving 21 bases between. The germline gives CDR1 LNHDA, CDR2 SQIVND (reference sequence). CDR3 in amino acids: CASSIVAGTSVRSLHF. DNA of the CDR3: TGTGCCAGTAGTATAGTGGCGGGGACTTCCGTTCGGTCCCTCCACTTT.

About this clone itself: At one end, the junction sequence differs from germline, possibly due to a read error. The rearrangement joins TRBV13 to TRBJ1-2; no clear D. Germline V gives CDR1 PRHDT, CDR2 FYEKMQ (reference sequence). The CDR3 sequence is 9 residues long. CDR3 sequence reads: CASSLTRDF. The DNA of the CDR3 is TGTGCCAGCAGCCTCACACGGGACTTC. The full variable domain, completed using reference TRBV13 and TRBJ1-2, is AAGVIQSPRHLIKEKRETATLKCYPIPRHDTVYWYQQGPGQDPQFLISFYEKMQSDKGSIPDRFSAQQFSDYHSELNMSSLELGDSALYFCASSLTRDFGSGTRLTVV.

The chain is built from TRBV2 and TRBJ2-1, with 7 bases matching TRBD2. J was trimmed by 10 bases and V by 0 bases; bases with no gene match: 6. The germline CDR1 and CDR2 sequences are SNHLY and FYNNEI. The CDR3 runs to 14 residues. The CDR3, as DNA: TGTGCCAGCAGTGAAGCGCCGGGACTACCGGAGCAGTTCTTC. Encoded protein: CASSEAPGLPEQFF.

The rearrangement joins TRBV5-6 to TRBJ2-7; 9 bases map to TRBD1. Losses at the gene ends were 4 bases for V and 3 bases for J; bases not matched to a gene: 5. In germline, CDR1 is SGHDT, CDR2 YYEEEE. This CDR3 is built from 14 residues. The CDR3 reads CASSTRTGDYEQYF. Written as DNA, the CDR3 is TGTGCCAGCAGCACCCGGACAGGGGACTACGAGCAGTACTTC.

The gene calls are TRBV7-6 and TRBJ2-3; 7 nucleotides agree with TRBD2. Germline assignment: CDR1 SGHVS and CDR2 FNYEAQ. J gave up 0 bases and V 5 bases, and 2 bases lay outside the gene matches. The CDR3 runs 14 residues. The CDR3 sequence is CASSDSGSTDTQYF. The CDR3 DNA sequence: TGTGCCAGCAGCGATAGCGGGAGCACAGATACGCAGTATTTT. The full variable domain, in which reference TRBV7-6 and TRBJ2-3 provide the parts outside the CDR3, is GAGVSQSPRYKVTKRGQDVALRCDPISGHVSLYWYRQALGQGPEFLTYFNYEAQQDKSGLPNDRFSAERPEGSISTLTIQRTEQRDSAMYRCASSDSGSTDTQYFGPGTRLTVL.

The genes are TRBV27 and TRBJ1-4; TRBD1 might be the D (6 bases). The CDR3 runs to 14 residues. V shed 3 bases and J shed 4 bases, with 9 bases lying between them. CDR1 is MNHEY, CDR2 SMNVEV, per germline (reference sequence). This chain's CDR3 is CASSLDRSNEKLFF. CDR3 nucleotide sequence: TGTGCCAGCAGTTTGGACAGAAGTAATGAAAAACTGTTTTTT.

The chain uses TRBV5-4 and TRBJ2-5; 8 bases agree with TRBD1. CDR3 length equals 15 residues. CDR1 and CDR2 (germline): SGHNT, YYREEE (reference sequence). The J segment lost 1 base and the V segment lost 2 bases, leaving 4 bases of the junction unmatched. The DNA for the CDR3 is TGTGCCAGCAGCTTATACAGGGGGATCCAAGAGACCCAGTACTTC. Translated, it gives CASSLYRGIQETQYF.